A selection of T cell receptor beta chains follows, all from one sample in a study of OX40 agonist ivuxolimab in advanced cancers. Produced via immunoSEQ multiplex PCR; TCRdb's table is partial and in-frame only. The sample consists of some 39,000 clones, around four fifths of them appearing once. This material consisted of CD4+ or CD8+ T cells sorted from blood, taken in a trial of the OX40 agonist ivuxolimab. These receptors came from an adult with an advanced solid tumor such as melanoma, head and neck, liver or kidney cancer. The CDR3 runs from the conserved cysteine through the conserved F or W. The D gene is left open where the match is weak. Clone size is given for some rows only: seen once, a few or many times, or a class if the clone is expanded.

V	length	size	J	D	DNA	CDR3
TRBV6-5	14	NA	TRBJ1-5	NA	TGTGCCAGCAGTCTACAGGGCTCGAGTCAGCCCCAGCATTTT	CASSLQGSSQPQHF
TRBV15	13	few	TRBJ1-2	NA	TGTGCCACCAGCGACCGAACCTTTGGGGGCTACACCTTC	CATSDRTFGGYTF
TRBV9	11	NA	TRBJ2-7	NA	TGTGCCAGCGGGGGCACCTACGAGCAGTACTTC	CASGGTYEQYF
TRBV18	13	NA	TRBJ1-1	NA	TGTGCCAGCTCTCCTTTGGTGAACACTGAAGCTTTCTTT	CASSPLVNTEAFF
TRBV30	14	NA	TRBJ2-3	NA	TGTGCCTGGAGTGGGGGTATGGGGACAGATACGCAGTATTTT	CAWSGGMGTDTQYF
TRBV10-1	13	few	TRBJ1-6	NA	TGCGCCAGCAGTGACGGGGGATTTTCACCCCTCCACTTT	CASSDGGFSPLHF
TRBV5-1	15	NA	TRBJ1-4	TRBD1	TGCGCCAGCAGCTGGTCACAGGGGTTTAATGAAAAACTGTTTTTT	CASSWSQGFNEKLFF
TRBV19	16	NA	TRBJ2-3	NA	TGTGCCAGTAGTATATTAACTAGTTCGTTGTCAGATACGCAGTATTTT	CASSILTSSLSDTQYF
TRBV2	14	NA	TRBJ1-2	NA	TGTGCCAACGAGGAAGGGTACACTAACTATGGCTACACCTTC	CANEEGYTNYGYTF
TRBV7-9	12	NA	TRBJ2-3	NA	TGTGCCAGCAGCCAGATTACGGATACGCAGTATTTT	CASSQITDTQYF
TRBV7-9	15	NA	TRBJ2-2	TRBD1	TGTGCCACCACTCATCGGACAGGGAACACCGGGGAGCTGTTTTTT	CATTHRTGNTGELFF
TRBV6-1	11	NA	TRBJ1-2	NA	TGTGCCCCCGAAGGGGGGCCTGGCTACACCTTC	CAPEGGPGYTF
TRBV9	14	NA	TRBJ1-1	NA	TGTGCCAGCAGCCCCATGGACATGAACACTGAAGCTTTCTTT	CASSPMDMNTEAFF
TRBV6-1	15	NA	TRBJ2-7	NA	TGTGCCAGCAGTGAAGTTGGTGGGGGACCCTACGAGCAGTACTTC	CASSEVGGGPYEQYF
TRBV5-1	16	NA	TRBJ2-3	TRBD2	TGCGCCAGCATACTCTATGGCGGGGGGGAGACAGATACGCAGTATTTT	CASILYGGGETDTQYF
TRBV18	12	NA	TRBJ2-7	NA	TGTGCCAGCTCCCCGACAGGAAACGAGCAGTACTTC	CASSPTGNEQYF
TRBV7-9	14	NA	TRBJ1-2	NA	TGTGCCAGCAGCTTAGCCCAAGCGGGCTATGGCTACACCTTC	CASSLAQAGYGYTF
TRBV5-1	13	NA	TRBJ2-7	NA	TGCGCCAGCAGCTTGGGAGGCGGATACGAGCAGTACTTC	CASSLGGGYEQYF
TRBV5-4	14	NA	TRBJ2-4	NA	TGTGCCAGCAGCCCGGCCCTTAGCAAAAACATTCAGTACTTC	CASSPALSKNIQYF
TRBV6-5	14	NA	TRBJ1-2	NA	TGTGCCAGCAGTTACTCGATGGGGGAGGCTGGCTACACCTTC	CASSYSMGEAGYTF